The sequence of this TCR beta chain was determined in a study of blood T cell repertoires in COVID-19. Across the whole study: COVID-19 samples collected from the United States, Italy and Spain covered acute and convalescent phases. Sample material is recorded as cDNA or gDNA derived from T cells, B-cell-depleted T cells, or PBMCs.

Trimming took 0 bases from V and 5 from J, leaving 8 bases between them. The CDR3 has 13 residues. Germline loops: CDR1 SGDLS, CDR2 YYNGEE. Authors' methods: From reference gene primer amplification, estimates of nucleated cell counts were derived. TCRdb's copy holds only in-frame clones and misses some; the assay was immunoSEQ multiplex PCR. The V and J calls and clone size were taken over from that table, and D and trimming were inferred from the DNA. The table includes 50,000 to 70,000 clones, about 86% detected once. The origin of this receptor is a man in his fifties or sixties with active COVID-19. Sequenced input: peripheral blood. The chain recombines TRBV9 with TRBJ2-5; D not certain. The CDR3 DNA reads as TGTGCCAGCAGCGTAGTTCCTCGGGAGACCCAGTACTTC. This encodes CASSVVPRETQYF.